Detailed here is one TCR beta chain. Its target is not known. This entry belongs to a study of OX40 agonist ivuxolimab in advanced cancers. Study as a whole: Among those enrolled, mean age was about 60 years (range about 23 to 79) and 75% to 90% were male. Overall study findings and caveats: Partial responders dosed at 0.1-3.0 mg/kg displayed clonal expansion ranking among the lowest. Blood T cells, both CD4+ and CD8+, expanded clonally by week 6 at 0.1 to 3.0 mg/kg. Low normalized clonal expansion also occurred in some nonresponding patients.

Germline CDR1 MNHEY, CDR2 SVGAGI. This CDR3 has 12 residues. Some clones are missing from TCRdb's copy, which holds only in-frame ones; the method was immunoSEQ multiplex PCR. Of tens of thousands of clones listed, about 89% were seen once; the top ten hold around an eighth. The rearrangement links TRBV6-5 to TRBJ2-5; D gene uncertain. The end of the DNA fits TRBJ2-7 better, so the J call may be wrong. The sequencing used CD4+ or CD8+ T cells sorted from blood, collected in a trial of the OX40 agonist ivuxolimab. The receptor was derived from an adult with an advanced solid tumor such as melanoma, head and neck, liver or kidney cancer. CDR3 coding DNA: TGTGCCAGCAGTTCCAGGACCTACGAGCAGTACTTC. It encodes CASSSRTYEQYF.